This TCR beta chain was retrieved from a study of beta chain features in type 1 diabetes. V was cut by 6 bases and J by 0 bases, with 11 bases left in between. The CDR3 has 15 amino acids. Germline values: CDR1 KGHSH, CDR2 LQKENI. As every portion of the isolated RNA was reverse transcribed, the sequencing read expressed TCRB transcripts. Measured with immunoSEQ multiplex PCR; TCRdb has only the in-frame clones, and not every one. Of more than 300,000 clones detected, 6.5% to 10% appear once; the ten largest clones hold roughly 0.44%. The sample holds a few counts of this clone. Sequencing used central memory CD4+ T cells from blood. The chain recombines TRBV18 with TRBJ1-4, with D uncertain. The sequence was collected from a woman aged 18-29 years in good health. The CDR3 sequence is CASSRDIATNEKLFF. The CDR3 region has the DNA TGTGCCAGCTCGCGAGATATTGCAACTAATGAAAAACTGTTTTTT. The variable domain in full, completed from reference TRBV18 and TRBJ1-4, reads NAGVMQNPRHLVRRRGQEARLRCSPMKGHSHVYWYRQLPEEGLKFMVYLQKENIIDESGMPKERFSAEFPKEGPSILRIQQVVRGDSAAYFCASSRDIATNEKLFFGSGTQLSVL.